The following is a TCR beta chain sequence with its context. Its antigen is unknown. The data derive from a study of CD8+ T cells in alopecia areata. Study in general: For the treated group, dosing was oral tofacitinib at 5 to 10 mg twice daily. Tofacitinib ran for 6 to 18 months before 6 months off drug.

Findings and caveats of the study: Researchers reported that TCR sharing among patients proved less clear than in mice, possibly HLA-linked. In lesional scalp, particularly from alopecia totalis/universalis, clonality was higher than in normal scalp.

In alopecia areata patients, both lesional scalp punch biopsies and peripheral blood were collected. V lost 3 bases, J lost 3 bases, and 4 bases stayed unmatched. The germline CDR1 and CDR2 sequences are MGHRA and YSYEKL. The CDR3 extends over 14 amino acids. Extracted RNA was reverse transcribed, and the resulting cDNA served as sequencing template. Only in-frame clones appear in the TCRdb table, and some are missing; sequencing was by immunoSEQ multiplex PCR. Of over 10,000 clones in the sample, roughly 60% were seen once. The chain uses TRBV4-1 and TRBJ1-1, with 7 bases aligning to TRBD1. This clonotype was sampled from a human donor with alopecia areata. Sequencing used skin. CDR3 nucleotides: TGCGCCAGCAGCCAGTGGCAGGGGGACACTGAAGCTTTCTTT. Encoded protein: CASSQWQGDTEAFF.